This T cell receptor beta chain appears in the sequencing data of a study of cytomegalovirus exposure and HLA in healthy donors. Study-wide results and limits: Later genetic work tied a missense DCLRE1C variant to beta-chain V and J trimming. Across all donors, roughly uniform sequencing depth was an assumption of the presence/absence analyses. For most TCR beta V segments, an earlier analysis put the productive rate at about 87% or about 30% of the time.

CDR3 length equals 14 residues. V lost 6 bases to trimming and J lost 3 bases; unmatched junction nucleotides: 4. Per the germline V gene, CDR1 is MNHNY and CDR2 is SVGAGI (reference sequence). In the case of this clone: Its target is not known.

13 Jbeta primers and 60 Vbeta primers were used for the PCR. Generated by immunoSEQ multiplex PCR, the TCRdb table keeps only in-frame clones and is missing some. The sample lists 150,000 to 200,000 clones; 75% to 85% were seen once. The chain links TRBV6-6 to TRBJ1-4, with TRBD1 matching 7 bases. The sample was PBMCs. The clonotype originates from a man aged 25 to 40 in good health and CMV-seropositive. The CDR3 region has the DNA TGTGCCAGCAGAGACAGGGTTCCTAATGAAAAACTGTTTTTT. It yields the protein CASRDRVPNEKLFF.